The source of this T cell receptor (beta chain) is a study of cytomegalovirus exposure and HLA in healthy donors. Findings and caveats of the study: It was reportedly the case that the classifier diagnosed cytomegalovirus status with high specificity and sensitivity. A highly shared variant cluster was judged a likely technical artifact. Reportedly, fewer N-insertions than the approximately 610-donor mean appeared in an Asian-associated ancestry cluster in a later analysis. A later analysis linked a missense variant in DCLRE1C to the trimming of TCR beta V and J genes.

The PCR made use of 60 Vbeta and 13 Jbeta primers. The repertoire was sequenced with immunoSEQ multiplex PCR; TCRdb's copy has only in-frame clones and lacks some. This sample has about 150,000 clones; around a tenth occur once, and the top ten carry 1.5% to 2%. This clone was counted a few times. As yet, its antigen is unknown. Germline V lookup: CDR1 KGHSH, CDR2 LQKENI. This CDR3 is built from 14 residues. The V gene lost 8 bases and the J gene lost 0 bases, with 11 bases spanning the gap. The origin of this receptor is a male donor in good health and CMV-seronegative. Sample: PBMCs. The chain couples TRBV18 to TRBJ2-1; D unclear. CDR3 in amino acids: CASQDTSSYNEQFF. The CDR3 DNA reads TGTGCCAGCCAAGATACGAGCTCCTACAATGAGCAGTTCTTC.